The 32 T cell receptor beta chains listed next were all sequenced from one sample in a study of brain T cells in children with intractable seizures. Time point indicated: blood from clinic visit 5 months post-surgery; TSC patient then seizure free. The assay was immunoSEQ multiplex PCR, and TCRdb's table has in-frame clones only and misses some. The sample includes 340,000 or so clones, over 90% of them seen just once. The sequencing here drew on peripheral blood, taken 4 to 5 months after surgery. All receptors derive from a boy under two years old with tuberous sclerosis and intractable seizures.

CDR3 nucleotide sequence: TGTGCCAGCTCCCCCCTGAGAGGAAGCTCCTACAATGAGCAGTTCTTC. It is translated as CASSPLRGSSYNEQFF. The genes are TRBV27 and TRBJ2-1; no clear D. CDR3 length equals 16 residues. Trimming took off 8 bases at V and 0 bases at J, with 17 bases between the two ends. Germline V gene sequence: CDR1 MNHEY, CDR2 SMNVEV (reference sequence).

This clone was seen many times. This chain's CDR3 is CASSIDYGNGYTF. Written as DNA, the CDR3 is TGTGCCAGTAGTATAGATTACGGGAATGGCTACACCTTC. The rearrangement links TRBV19 to TRBJ1-2; D gene uncertain. The CDR3 has 13 amino acids. V lost 0 bases and J lost 6, with 8 bases in between. Germline CDR1 and CDR2: LNHDA and SQIVND (reference sequence).

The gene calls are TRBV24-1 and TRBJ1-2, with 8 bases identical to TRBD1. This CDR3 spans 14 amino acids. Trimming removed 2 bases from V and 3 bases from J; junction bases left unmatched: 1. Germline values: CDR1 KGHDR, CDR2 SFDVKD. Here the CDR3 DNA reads TGTGCCACCAGTGATTCGGACAGGGACTATGGCTACACCTTC. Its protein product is CATSDSDRDYGYTF.

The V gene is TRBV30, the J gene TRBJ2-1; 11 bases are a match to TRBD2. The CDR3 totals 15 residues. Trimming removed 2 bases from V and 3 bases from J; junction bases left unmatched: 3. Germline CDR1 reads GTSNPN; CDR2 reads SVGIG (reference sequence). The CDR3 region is CAWSLTSGDYNEQFF. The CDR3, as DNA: TGTGCCTGGAGTTTGACTAGCGGGGACTACAATGAGCAGTTCTTC. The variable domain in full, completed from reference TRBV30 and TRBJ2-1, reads SQTIHQWPATLVQPVGSPLSLECTVEGTSNPNLYWYRQAAGRGLQLLFYSVGIGQISSEVPQNLSASRPQDRQFILSSKKLLLSDSGFYLCAWSLTSGDYNEQFFGPGTRLTVL.

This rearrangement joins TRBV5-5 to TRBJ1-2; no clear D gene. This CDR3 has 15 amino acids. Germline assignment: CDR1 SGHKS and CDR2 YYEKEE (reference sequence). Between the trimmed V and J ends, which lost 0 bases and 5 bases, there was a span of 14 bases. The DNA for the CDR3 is TGTGCCAGCAGCTTGGGGTTGGCAACGGGTTATGGCTACACCTTC. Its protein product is CASSLGLATGYGYTF.

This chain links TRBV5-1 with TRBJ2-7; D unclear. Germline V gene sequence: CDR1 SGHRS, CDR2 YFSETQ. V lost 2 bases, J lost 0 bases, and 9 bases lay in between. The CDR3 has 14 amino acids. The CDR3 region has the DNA TGCGCCAGCAGCTTCCAGGTGAGCTCCTACGAGCAGTACTTC. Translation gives CASSFQVSSYEQYF. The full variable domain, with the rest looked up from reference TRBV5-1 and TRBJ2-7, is KAGVTQTPRYLIKTRGQQVTLSCSPISGHRSVSWYQQTPGQGLQFLFEYFSETQRNKGNFPGRFSGRQFSNSRSEMNVSTLELGDSALYLCASSFQVSSYEQYFGPGTRLTVT.

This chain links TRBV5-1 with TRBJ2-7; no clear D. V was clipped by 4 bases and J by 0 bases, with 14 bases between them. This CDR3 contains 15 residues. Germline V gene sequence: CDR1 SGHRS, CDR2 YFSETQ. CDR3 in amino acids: CASSPETRLSYEQYF. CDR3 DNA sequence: TGCGCCAGCAGCCCCGAGACACGACTCTCCTACGAGCAGTACTTC.

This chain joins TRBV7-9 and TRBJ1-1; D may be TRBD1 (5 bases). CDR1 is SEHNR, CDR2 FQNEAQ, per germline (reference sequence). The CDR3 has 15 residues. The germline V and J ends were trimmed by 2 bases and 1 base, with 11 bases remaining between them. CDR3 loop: CASSLRGGKNTEAFF. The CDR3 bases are TGTGCCAGCAGCTTACGGGGGGGTAAGAACACTGAAGCTTTCTTT.

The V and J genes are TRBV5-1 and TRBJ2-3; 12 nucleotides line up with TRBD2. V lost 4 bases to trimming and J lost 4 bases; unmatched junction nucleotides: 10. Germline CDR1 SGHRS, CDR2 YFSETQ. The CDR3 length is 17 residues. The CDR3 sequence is CASSKYSTSGRADTQYF. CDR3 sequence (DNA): TGCGCCAGCAGCAAATACTCGACTAGCGGGAGAGCAGATACGCAGTATTTT. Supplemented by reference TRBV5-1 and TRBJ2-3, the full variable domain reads KAGVTQTPRYLIKTRGQQVTLSCSPISGHRSVSWYQQTPGQGLQFLFEYFSETQRNKGNFPGRFSGRQFSNSRSEMNVSTLELGDSALYLCASSKYSTSGRADTQYFGPGTRLTVL.

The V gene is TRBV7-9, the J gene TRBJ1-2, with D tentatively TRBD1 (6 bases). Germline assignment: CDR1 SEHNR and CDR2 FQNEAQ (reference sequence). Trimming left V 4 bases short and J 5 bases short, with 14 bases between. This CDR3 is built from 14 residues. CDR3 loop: CASSSPDSFYGYTF. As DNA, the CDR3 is TGTGCCAGCAGCTCTCCGGACAGTTTTTATGGCTACACCTTC.

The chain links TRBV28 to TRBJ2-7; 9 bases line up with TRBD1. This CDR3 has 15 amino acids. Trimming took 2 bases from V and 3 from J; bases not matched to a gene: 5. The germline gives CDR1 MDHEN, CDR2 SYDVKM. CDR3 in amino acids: CASSLGDRAVYEQYF. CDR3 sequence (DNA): TGTGCCAGCAGTTTAGGGGACAGGGCCGTCTACGAGCAGTACTTC.

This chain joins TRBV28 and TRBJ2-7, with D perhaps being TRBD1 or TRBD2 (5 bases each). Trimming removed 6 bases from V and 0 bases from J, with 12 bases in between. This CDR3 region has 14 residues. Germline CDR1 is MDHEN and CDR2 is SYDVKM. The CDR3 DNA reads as TGTGCCAGCAGGGTAAGGGACGGCTCCTACGAGCAGTACTTC. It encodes CASRVRDGSYEQYF.

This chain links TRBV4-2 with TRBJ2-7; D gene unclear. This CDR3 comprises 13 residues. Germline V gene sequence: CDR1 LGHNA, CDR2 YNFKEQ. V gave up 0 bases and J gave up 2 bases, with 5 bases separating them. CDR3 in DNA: TGTGCCAGCAGCCAAGAGCGGACCTACGAGCAGTACTTC. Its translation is CASSQERTYEQYF.

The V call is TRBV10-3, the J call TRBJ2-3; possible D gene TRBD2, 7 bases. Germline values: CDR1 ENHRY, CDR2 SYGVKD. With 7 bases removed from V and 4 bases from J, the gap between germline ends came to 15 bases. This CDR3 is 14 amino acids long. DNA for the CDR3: TGTGCCATCACCTGGGGGGGCAACGCAGATACGCAGTATTTT. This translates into CAITWGGNADTQYF.

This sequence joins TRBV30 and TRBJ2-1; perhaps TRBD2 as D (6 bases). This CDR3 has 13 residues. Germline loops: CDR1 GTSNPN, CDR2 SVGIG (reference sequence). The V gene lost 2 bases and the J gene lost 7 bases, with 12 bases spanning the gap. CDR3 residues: CAWSRGLYNEQFF. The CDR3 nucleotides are TGTGCCTGGAGTCGGGGACTTTATAATGAGCAGTTCTTC.

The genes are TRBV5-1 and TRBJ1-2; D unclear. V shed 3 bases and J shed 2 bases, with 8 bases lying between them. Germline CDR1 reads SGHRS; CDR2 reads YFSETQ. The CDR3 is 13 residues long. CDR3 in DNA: TGCGCCAGCAGCTGGACGGGAAACTATGGCTACACCTTC. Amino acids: CASSWTGNYGYTF.

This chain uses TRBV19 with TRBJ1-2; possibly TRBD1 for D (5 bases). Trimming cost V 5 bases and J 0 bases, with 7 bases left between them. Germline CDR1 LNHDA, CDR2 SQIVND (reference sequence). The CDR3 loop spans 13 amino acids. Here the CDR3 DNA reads TGTGCCAGTAGTCAACAGGCTAACTATGGCTACACCTTC. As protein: CASSQQANYGYTF. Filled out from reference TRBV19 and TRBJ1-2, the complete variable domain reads DGGITQSPKYLFRKEGQNVTLSCEQNLNHDAMYWYRQDPGQGLRLIYYSQIVNDFQKGDIAEGYSVSREKKESFPLTVTSAQKNPTAFYLCASSQQANYGYTFGSGTRLTVV.

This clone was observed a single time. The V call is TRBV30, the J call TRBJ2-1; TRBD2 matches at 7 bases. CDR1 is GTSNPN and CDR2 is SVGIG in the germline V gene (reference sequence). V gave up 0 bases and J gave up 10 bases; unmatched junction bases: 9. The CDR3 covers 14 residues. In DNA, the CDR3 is TGTGCCTGGAGTGTTGCCGCGGGAGTGAGGGAGCAGTTCTTC. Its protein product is CAWSVAAGVREQFF.

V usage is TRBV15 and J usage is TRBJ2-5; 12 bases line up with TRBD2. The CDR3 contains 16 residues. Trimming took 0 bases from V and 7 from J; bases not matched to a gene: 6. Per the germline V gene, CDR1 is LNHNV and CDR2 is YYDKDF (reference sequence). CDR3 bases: TGTGCCACCAGCAGAGATGGGACTAGCGGGTGGGGGACCCAGTACTTC. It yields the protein CATSRDGTSGWGTQYF.

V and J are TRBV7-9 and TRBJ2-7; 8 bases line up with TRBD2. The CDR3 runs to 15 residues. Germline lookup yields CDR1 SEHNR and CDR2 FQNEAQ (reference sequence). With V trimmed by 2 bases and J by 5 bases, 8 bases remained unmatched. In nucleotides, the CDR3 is TGTGCCAGCAGCTTACTAGCGGGCTTAAAGAACGAGCAGTACTTC. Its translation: CASSLLAGLKNEQYF.

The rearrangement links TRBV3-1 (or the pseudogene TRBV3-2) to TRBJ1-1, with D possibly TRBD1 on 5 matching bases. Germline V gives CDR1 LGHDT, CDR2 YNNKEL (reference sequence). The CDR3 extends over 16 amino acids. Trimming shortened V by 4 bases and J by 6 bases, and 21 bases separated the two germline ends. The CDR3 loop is CASSRGTQAQRAEAFF. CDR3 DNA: TGTGCCAGCAGCCGAGGGACCCAGGCCCAACGCGCTGAAGCTTTCTTT.

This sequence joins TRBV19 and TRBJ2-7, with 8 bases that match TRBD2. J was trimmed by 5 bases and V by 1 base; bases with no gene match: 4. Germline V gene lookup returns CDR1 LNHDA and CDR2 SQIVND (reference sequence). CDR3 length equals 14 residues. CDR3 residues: CASSIAGGKNEQYF. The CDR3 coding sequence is TGTGCCAGTAGTATAGCGGGAGGGAAAAACGAGCAGTACTTC.

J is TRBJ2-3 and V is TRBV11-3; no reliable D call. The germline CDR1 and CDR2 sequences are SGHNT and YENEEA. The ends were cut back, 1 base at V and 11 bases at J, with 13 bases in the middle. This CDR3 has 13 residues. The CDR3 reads CASSLGGMSWQYF. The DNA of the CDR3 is TGTGCCAGCAGCTTAGGGGGAATGAGCTGGCAGTATTTT.

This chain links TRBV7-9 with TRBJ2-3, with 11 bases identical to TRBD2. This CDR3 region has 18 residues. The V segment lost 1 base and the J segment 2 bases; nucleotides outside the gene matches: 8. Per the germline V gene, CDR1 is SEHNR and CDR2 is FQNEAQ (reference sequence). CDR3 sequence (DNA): TGTGCCAGCAGCTTAGGGACGACTAGCGGGAAATACACAGATACGCAGTATTTT. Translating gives CASSLGTTSGKYTDTQYF.

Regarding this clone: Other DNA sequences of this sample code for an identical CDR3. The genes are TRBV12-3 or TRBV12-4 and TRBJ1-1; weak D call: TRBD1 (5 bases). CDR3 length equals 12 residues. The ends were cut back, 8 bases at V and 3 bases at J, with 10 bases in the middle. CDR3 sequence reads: CASRGRYTEAFF. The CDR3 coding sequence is TGTGCCAGCCGGGGACGTTACACTGAAGCTTTCTTT.

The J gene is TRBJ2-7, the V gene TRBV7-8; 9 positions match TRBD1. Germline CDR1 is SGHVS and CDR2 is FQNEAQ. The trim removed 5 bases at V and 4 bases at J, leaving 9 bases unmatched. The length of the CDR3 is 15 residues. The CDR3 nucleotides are TGTGCCAGCAGCCCGGGGACAGGGCTTGGGTACGAGCAGTACTTC. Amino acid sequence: CASSPGTGLGYEQYF.

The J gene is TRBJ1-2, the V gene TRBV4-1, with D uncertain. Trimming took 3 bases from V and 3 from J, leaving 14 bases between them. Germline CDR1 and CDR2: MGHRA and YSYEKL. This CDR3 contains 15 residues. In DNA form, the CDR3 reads TGCGCCAGCAGCCAGACTGAAGCGAGGGACTATGGCTACACCTTC. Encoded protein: CASSQTEARDYGYTF.

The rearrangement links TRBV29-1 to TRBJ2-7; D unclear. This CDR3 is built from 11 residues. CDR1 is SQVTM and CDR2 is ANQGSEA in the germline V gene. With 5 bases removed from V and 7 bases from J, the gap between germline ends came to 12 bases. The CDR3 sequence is CSVLQGWEQYF. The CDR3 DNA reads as TGCAGCGTTCTTCAAGGGTGGGAGCAGTACTTC.

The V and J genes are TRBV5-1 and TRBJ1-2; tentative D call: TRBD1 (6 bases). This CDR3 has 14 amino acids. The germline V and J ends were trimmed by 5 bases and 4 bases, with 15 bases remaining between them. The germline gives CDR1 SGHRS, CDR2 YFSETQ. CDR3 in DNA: TGCGCCAGCAGTCCTTGGACAGAGACCTATGGCTACACCTTC. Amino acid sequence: CASSPWTETYGYTF. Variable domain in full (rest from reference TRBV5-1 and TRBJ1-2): KAGVTQTPRYLIKTRGQQVTLSCSPISGHRSVSWYQQTPGQGLQFLFEYFSETQRNKGNFPGRFSGRQFSNSRSEMNVSTLELGDSALYLCASSPWTETYGYTFGSGTRLTVV.

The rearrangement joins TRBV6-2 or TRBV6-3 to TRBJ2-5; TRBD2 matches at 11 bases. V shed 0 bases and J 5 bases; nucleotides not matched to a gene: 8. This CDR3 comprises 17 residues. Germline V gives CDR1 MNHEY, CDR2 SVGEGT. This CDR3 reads CASSYSRLAGGGETQYF. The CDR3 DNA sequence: TGTGCCAGCAGTTACTCTAGGCTAGCGGGAGGAGGCGAGACCCAGTACTTC.

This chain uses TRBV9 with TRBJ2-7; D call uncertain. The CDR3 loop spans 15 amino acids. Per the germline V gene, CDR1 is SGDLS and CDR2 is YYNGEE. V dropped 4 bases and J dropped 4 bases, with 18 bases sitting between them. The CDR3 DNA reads TGTGCCAGCAGCCGAGGAAATACAGCCATTTACGAGCAGTACTTC. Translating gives CASSRGNTAIYEQYF.

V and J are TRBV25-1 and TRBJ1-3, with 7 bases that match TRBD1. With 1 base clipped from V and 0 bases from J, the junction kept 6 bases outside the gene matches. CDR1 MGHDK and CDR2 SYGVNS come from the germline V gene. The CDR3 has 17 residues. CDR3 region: CASSESTTGSSGNTIYF. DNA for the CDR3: TGTGCCAGCAGTGAATCAACGACAGGGAGCTCTGGAAACACCATATATTTT.